This TCR beta chain was documented in a study of shared clonotypes between healthy human individuals. Genomic DNA of every subset was divided equally among multiple immunoSEQ plates. Some 30,000 T cell genomes, or about 190 ng DNA, went into the sorted-subset replicate PCRs. This table comes from immunoSEQ multiplex PCR, and its TCRdb copy is limited to in-frame clones, with some not included. The table shows around 2.1 million clones, with 85% to 95% occurring only once. Trimming stripped 3 bases from V and 1 base from J, with 12 bases between. Looked up from germline, CDR1 is MDHEN and CDR2 is SYDVKM. This CDR3 comprises 15 residues. Naive CD8 cells, CD45RO-negative and positively selected for CCR7, excluded terminally differentiated effector memory CD45RA+ cells. The donor cohort consisted entirely of Caucasian adults residing in Nashville, Tennessee.

The chain employs TRBV28 and TRBJ1-1; no clear D gene. Specimen: naive CD8+ T cells from PBMCs. This TCR was recovered from a man aged 18 to 30 in good health. Some clones in this sample may be carry-over from other donors' samples. In nucleotides, the CDR3 is TGTGCCAGCAGTTTCTTGGGAGGAAGGAACACTGAAGCTTTCTTT. Protein: CASSFLGGRNTEAFF.